This TCR beta chain was observed in a study of T cells after yellow fever vaccination. Study results and caveats: The CD4 compartment and the CD8 compartment contained a small share of clonotypes in common.

Between the trimmed V and J ends, which lost 8 bases and 2 bases, there was a span of 12 bases. CDR1 MNHNS and CDR2 SASEGT come from the germline V gene. The CDR3 is 13 amino acids. 5'RACE template switching generated TCR cDNA, adding a universal primer site and UMIs. Using its own MiXCR run on the 5' RACE reads, TCRdb lists one record per CDR3 protein. Of a few hundred thousand distinct CDR3 sequences listed, about 7.8% were seen once; the top ten hold 17%. To note about this clonotype: The antigen remains undetermined.

This clonotype was obtained from a young man who received the YFV17D yellow fever vaccine. The starting material was PBMCs, obtained 45 days after the first yellow fever vaccination. The chain links TRBV6-1 to TRBJ2-5, with D unclear. The CDR3 is CASADTSQETQYF. The CDR3 coding sequence is TGTGCCAGCGCCGACACCTCACAAGAGACCCAGTACTTC.